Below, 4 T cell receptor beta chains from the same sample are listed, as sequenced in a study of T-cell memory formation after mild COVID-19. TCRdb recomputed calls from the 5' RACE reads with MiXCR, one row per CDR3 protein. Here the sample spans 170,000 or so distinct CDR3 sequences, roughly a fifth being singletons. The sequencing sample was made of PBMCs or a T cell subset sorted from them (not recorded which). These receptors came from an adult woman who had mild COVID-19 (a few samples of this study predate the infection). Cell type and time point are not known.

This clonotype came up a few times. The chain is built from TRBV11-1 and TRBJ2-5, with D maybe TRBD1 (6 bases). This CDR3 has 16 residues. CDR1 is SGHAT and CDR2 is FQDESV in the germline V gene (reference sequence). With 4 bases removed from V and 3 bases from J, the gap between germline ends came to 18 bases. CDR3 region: CASSSLGAGREETQYF. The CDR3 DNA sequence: TGTGCCAGCAGCTCCCTGGGGGCAGGGCGTGAAGAGACCCAGTACTTC.

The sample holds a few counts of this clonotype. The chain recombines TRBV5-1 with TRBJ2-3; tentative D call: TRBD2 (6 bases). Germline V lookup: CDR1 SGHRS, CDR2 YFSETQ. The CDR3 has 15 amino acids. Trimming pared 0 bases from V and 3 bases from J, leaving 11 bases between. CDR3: CASSLEEGRTDTQYF. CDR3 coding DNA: TGCGCCAGCAGCTTGGAGGAGGGACGGACAGATACGCAGTATTTT.

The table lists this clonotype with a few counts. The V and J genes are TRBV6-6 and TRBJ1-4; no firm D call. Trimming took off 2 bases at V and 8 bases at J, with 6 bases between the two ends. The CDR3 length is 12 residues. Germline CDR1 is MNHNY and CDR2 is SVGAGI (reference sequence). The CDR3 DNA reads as TGTGCCAGCAGTTACGGCAGCGAAAAACTGTTTTTT. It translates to CASSYGSEKLFF.

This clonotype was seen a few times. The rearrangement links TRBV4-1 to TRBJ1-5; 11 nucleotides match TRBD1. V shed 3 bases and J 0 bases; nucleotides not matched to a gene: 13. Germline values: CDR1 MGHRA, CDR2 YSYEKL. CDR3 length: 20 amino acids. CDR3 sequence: CASSQFDFGTGGISNQPQHF. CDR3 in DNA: TGCGCCAGCAGCCAGTTTGATTTTGGGACAGGGGGGATTAGCAATCAGCCCCAGCATTTT.